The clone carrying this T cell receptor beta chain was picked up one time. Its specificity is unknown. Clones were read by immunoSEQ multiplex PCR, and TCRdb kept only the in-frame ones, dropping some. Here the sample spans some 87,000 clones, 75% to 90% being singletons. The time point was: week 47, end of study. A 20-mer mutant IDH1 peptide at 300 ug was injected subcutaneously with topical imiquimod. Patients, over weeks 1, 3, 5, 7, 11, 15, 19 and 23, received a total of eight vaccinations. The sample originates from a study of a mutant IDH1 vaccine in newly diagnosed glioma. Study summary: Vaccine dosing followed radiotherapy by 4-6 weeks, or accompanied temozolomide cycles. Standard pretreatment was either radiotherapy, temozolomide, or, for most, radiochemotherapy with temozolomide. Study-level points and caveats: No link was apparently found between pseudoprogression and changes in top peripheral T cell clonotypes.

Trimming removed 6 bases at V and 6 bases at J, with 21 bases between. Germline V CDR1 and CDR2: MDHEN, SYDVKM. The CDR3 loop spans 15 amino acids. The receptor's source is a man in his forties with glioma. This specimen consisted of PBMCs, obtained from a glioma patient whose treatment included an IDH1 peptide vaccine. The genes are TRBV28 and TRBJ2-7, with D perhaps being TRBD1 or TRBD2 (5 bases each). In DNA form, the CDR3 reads TGTGCCAGCAGCCCAGGGACCAGCATATATGGCGAGCAGTACTTC. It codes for CASSPGTSIYGEQYF.